This T cell receptor (beta chain) was identified during a study of blood T cells in healthy people across ages. The study's findings and limits: While age rose, TCR beta diversity per million T cells dropped in a roughly linear way.

A second about 7 to 11 cycle PCR used barcoded and J-beta primers. From the 5' RACE reads, TCRdb called clonotypes with MiXCR, one entry per CDR3 protein. The data show hundreds of thousands of distinct CDR3 sequences, more than 20% seen once. RNA extraction gave at least 6 micrograms of total RNA per sample. CDR1 and CDR2 (germline): SGHTA, FQGNSA. This CDR3 spans 15 amino acids. Trimming removed 5 bases from V and 2 bases from J, with 14 bases in between. The sample holds many counts of this clonotype. Its cognate antigen is unknown. This clonotype was sampled from a man in his 70s in good health. Sequenced material: blood. The chain joins TRBV7-2 to TRBJ2-3, with a weak D call TRBD2 (5 bases). CDR3 residues: CASSVSVALTDTQYF. CDR3 DNA: TGTGCCAGCAGCGTTAGCGTAGCACTCACAGATACGCAGTATTTT.